One sample yielded the 18 T cell receptor beta chains listed below, sequenced in a study of breast tumors, draining lymph nodes, adjacent tissues. Via MiXCR, TCRdb re-called the multiplex PCR reads, giving one row per CDR3 protein. The table has around 140,000 distinct CDR3 sequences, about a fifth seen once. Samples came from axillary lymph nodes draining the breast cancer. The source material was axillary lymph node tissue. These TCRs come from a female donor with breast cancer. Some clones in this sample may be carry-over from other donors' samples.

For this clonotype: A much larger clone is a single base away; this may be a read error. The V call is TRBV6-2 or TRBV6-3, the J call TRBJ2-5; no definite D call. This CDR3 contains 13 residues. The germline V gene encodes CDR1 MNHEY and CDR2 SVGEGT. The CDR3 DNA sequence: TGTGCCAGCAGTTACAGGGTCCAAGAGACCCGGTACTTC. Translating it yields CASSYRVQETRYF.

The gene calls are TRBV6-1 and TRBJ2-6, with 7 nucleotides matching TRBD2. Unmatched junction bases numbered 10, after V lost 2 bases and J lost 0 bases. The CDR3 runs 19 residues. In germline, CDR1 is MNHNS, CDR2 SASEGT. The CDR3 DNA reads as TGTGCCAGCAGTGAAAATATTGGGGGGGGGAACTCTGGGGCCAACGTCCTGACTTTC. It encodes CASSENIGGGNSGANVLTF.

This clonotype appeared many times. V usage is TRBV6-5 and J usage is TRBJ1-3, with TRBD1 as a possible D gene (5 bases). V lost 7 bases, J lost 4 bases, and 17 bases lay in between. The germline CDR1 and CDR2 sequences are MNHEY and SVGAGI. The CDR3 covers 15 residues. The DNA for the CDR3 is TGTGCCAGCACTCAAGGGGTCCCCGGGGGAAACACCATATATTTT. Protein sequence: CASTQGVPGGNTIYF.

This clonotype was detected ten times or more. V usage is TRBV28 and J usage is TRBJ2-3; tentatively, D is TRBD1 (6 bases). The V gene's germline CDR1 is MDHEN and CDR2 SYDVKM. V shed 5 bases and J shed 3 bases, with 6 bases lying between them. The CDR3 covers 12 residues. The CDR3 reads CASSQGTDTQYF. DNA for the CDR3: TGTGCCAGCAGTCAGGGGACAGATACGCAGTATTTT.

This clonotype has a handful of counts. The chain has TRBV6-1 and TRBJ2-1, with TRBD2 identical over 10 bases. Germline V gene sequence: CDR1 MNHNS, CDR2 SASEGT. The CDR3 covers 12 residues. Trimming took 8 bases from V and 15 from J; bases not matched to a gene: 10. The CDR3 loop is CASASASGSGFF. CDR3 coding DNA: TGTGCCAGCGCTTCAGCTAGCGGGAGTGGGTTCTTC.

The sample holds many counts of this clonotype. This chain joins TRBV5-6 and TRBJ1-3, with 9 bases fitting TRBD1. The CDR3 has 15 residues. Per the germline V gene, CDR1 is SGHDT and CDR2 is YYEEEE. Trimming cost V 6 bases and J 0 bases; bases outside gene matches: 4. The CDR3 nucleotides are TGTGCCAGCACGAAGACAGGGGGCTCTGGAAACACCATATATTTT. Its translation is CASTKTGGSGNTIYF.

This clonotype was detected ten times or more. The chain recombines TRBV7-9 with TRBJ1-6; possible D gene TRBD1, 6 bases. The germline gives CDR1 SEHNR, CDR2 FQNEAQ (reference sequence). CDR3 length: 14 residues. Deletions cut 2 bases from V and 7 bases from J, with 9 bases between. Written as DNA, the CDR3 is TGTGCCAGCAGCTTAAGTCAGGGGAATTCACCCCTCCACTTT. This translates into CASSLSQGNSPLHF.

This clonotype came up many times. The rearrangement links TRBV7-9 to TRBJ2-5; TRBD2 agrees at 13 bases. In germline, CDR1 is SEHNR, CDR2 FQNEAQ (reference sequence). The J segment lost 2 bases and the V segment lost 2 bases, leaving 5 bases of the junction unmatched. The CDR3 runs 17 residues. CDR3 region: CASSLRGLAGRQETQYF. In DNA form, the CDR3 reads TGTGCCAGCAGCTTAAGGGGACTAGCGGGGAGACAAGAGACCCAGTACTTC.

This clonotype occurred many times. The gene calls are TRBV9 and TRBJ2-1; 10 bases fit TRBD2. V lost 4 bases, J lost 0 bases, and 19 bases stayed unmatched. Germline assignment: CDR1 SGDLS and CDR2 YYNGEE. The CDR3 is 21 amino acids. The CDR3 DNA reads TGTGCCAGCAGCCAAAGAGGGGGGGGAATAGCGGGAGGCAACTCCTACAATGAGCAGTTCTTC. It encodes CASSQRGGGIAGGNSYNEQFF.

This clonotype has ten or more counts. V usage is TRBV20-1 and J usage is TRBJ2-2; 8 bases align to TRBD2. Germline V gene lookup returns CDR1 DFQATT and CDR2 SNEGSKA (reference sequence). Trimming removed 6 bases from V and 8 bases from J; junction bases left unmatched: 2. CDR3 size: 11 residues. The chain's CDR3 is CSAKREGELFF. The CDR3 nucleotides are TGCAGTGCAAAGCGGGAGGGGGAGCTGTTTTTT.

This clonotype was counted many times. CDR3 DNA sequence: TGCAGTGCTAGAAGGTTAGCCCAGAGCACAGATACGCAGTATTTT. As protein: CSARRLAQSTDTQYF. The chain carries TRBV20-1 and TRBJ2-3, with D uncertain. Germline CDR1 DFQATT, CDR2 SNEGSKA (reference sequence). V was cut by 2 bases and J by 0 bases, with 12 bases left in between. The CDR3 is 15 amino acids.

The gene calls are TRBV3-1 and TRBJ2-2; 10 nucleotides agree with TRBD1. After removal of 4 bases from V and 7 bases from J, the junction contained 6 bases not matched to a gene. The CDR3 contains 15 residues. Germline V CDR1 and CDR2: LGHDT, YNNKEL (reference sequence). Here the CDR3 reads CASSPGQGQGGELFF. In nucleotides, the CDR3 is TGTGCCAGCAGCCCGGGACAGGGGCAAGGCGGGGAGCTGTTTTTT.

In this sample, this clonotype is medium-sized. The chain employs TRBV20-1 and TRBJ2-7; 11 nucleotides match TRBD2. The germline V gene has CDR1 DFQATT and CDR2 SNEGSKA (reference sequence). The ends lost 6 bases at V and 4 bases at J; junction bases unmatched: 8. This CDR3 region has 14 residues. CDR3 nucleotides: TGCAGTGCACCATTAGCGGGAGGGTGGTACGAGCAGTACTTC. It specifies CSAPLAGGWYEQYF.

Ten or more counts support this clonotype. The chain has TRBV6-2 or TRBV6-3 and TRBJ2-1, with D perhaps TRBD2 (6 bases). Germline loops: CDR1 MNHEY, CDR2 SVGEGT. Deletions cut 2 bases from V and 4 bases from J, with 21 bases between. The CDR3 covers 18 residues. The chain's CDR3 is CASSYPAGSGSWYNEQFF. DNA for the CDR3: TGTGCCAGCAGTTACCCCGCCGGGAGTGGGTCCTGGTACAATGAGCAGTTCTTC.

A note on this clonotype: A much larger clone sits a single nucleotide away, making a read error possible. V and J are TRBV6-2 or TRBV6-3 and TRBJ2-3, with D maybe TRBD2 (7 bases). This CDR3 is built from 14 residues. Germline loops: CDR1 MNHEY, CDR2 SVGEGT. CDR3 nucleotides: TGTGCCAGCAGGCTAGGGGGGGGAACAGGTACGCAGTATTTT. This codes for CASRLGGGTGTQYF.

This clonotype appeared many times. V is TRBV24-1 and J is TRBJ2-5; no clear D gene. Trimming shortened V by 6 bases and J by 4 bases, and 44 bases separated the two germline ends. Germline V lookup: CDR1 KGHDR, CDR2 SFDVKD. This CDR3 region has 24 residues. The CDR3 coding sequence is TGTGCCACCAGTTGGGCCGTTTTGGGTAGTGCCCGGTTGCGAGCTAAAACGCTTCCAGAGACCCAGTACTTC. Translating gives CATSWAVLGSARLRAKTLPETQYF.

This clonotype was detected ten times or more. The rearrangement links TRBV12-5 to TRBJ2-7; D gene unclear. Trimming pared 7 bases from V and 0 bases from J, leaving 13 bases between. Germline loops: CDR1 LGHNT, CDR2 FRNRAP. CDR3 length: 14 amino acids. The CDR3 protein is CASAGGSGSYEQYF. CDR3 nucleotides: TGTGCTAGTGCTGGCGGCTCTGGCTCCTACGAGCAGTACTTC.

In this sample, this clonotype turned up a few times. V and J are TRBV12-3 or TRBV12-4 and TRBJ2-2; D is uncertain. Between the trimmed V and J ends, which lost 7 bases and 5 bases, there was a span of 5 bases. The CDR3 spans 11 residues. In DNA, the CDR3 is TGTGCCAGCACCCCAACCGGGGAGCTGTTTTTT. Amino acids: CASTPTGELFF.